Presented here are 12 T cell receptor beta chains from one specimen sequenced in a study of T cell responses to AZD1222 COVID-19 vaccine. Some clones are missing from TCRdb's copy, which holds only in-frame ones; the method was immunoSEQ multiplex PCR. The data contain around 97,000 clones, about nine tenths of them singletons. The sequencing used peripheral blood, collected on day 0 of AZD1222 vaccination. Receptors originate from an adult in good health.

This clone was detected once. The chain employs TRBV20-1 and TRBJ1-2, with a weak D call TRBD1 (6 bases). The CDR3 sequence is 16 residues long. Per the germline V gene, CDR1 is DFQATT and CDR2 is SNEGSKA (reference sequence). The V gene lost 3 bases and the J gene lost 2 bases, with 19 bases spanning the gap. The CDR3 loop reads CSASQGGGLGNYGYTF. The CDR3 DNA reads TGCAGTGCTAGTCAGGGCGGGGGCCTGGGAAACTATGGCTACACCTTC.

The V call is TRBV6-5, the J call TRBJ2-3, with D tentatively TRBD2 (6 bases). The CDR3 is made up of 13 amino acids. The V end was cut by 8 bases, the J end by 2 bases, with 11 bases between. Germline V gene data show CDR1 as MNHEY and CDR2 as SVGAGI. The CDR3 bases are TGTGCCAGCGGGGGGACTCACACAGATACGCAGTATTTT. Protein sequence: CASGGTHTDTQYF.

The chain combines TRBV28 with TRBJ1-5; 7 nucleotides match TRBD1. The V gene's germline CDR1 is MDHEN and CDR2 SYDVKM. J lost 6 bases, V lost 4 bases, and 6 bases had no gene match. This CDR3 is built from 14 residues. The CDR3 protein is CASSYSGGGQPQHF. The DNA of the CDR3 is TGTGCCAGCAGTTACTCAGGGGGTGGTCAGCCCCAGCATTTT.

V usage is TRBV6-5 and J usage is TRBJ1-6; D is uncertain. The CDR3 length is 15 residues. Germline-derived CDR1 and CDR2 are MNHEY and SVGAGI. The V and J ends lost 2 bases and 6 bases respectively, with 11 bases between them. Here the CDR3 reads CASSYDGQLNSPLHF. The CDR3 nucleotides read TGTGCCAGCAGTTACGATGGTCAGCTTAATTCACCCCTCCACTTT.

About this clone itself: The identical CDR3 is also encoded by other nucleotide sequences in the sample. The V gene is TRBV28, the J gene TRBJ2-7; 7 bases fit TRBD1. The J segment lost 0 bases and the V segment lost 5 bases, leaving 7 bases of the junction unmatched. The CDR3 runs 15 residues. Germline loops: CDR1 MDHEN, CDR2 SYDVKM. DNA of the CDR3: TGTGCCAGCAGTCGCCCCGGGACAGCCTCCTACGAGCAGTACTTC. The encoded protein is CASSRPGTASYEQYF.

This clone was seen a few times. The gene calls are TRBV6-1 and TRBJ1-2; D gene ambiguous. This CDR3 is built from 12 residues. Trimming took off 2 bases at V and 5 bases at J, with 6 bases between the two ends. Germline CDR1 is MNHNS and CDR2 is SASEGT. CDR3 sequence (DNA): TGTGCCAGCAGTGAAATGGGGTATGGCTACACCTTC. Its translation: CASSEMGYGYTF.

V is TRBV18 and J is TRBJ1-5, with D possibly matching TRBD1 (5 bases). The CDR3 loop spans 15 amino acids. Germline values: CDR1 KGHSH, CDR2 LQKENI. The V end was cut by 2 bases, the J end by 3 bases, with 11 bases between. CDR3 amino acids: CASSPARDYNQPQHF. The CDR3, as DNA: TGTGCCAGCTCACCAGCCAGGGACTACAATCAGCCCCAGCATTTT.

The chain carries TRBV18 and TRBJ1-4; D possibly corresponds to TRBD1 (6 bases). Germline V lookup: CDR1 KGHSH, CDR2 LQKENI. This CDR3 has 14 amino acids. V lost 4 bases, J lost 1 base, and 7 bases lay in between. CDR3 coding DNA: TGTGCCAGCTCACAACAGGGAACTAATGAAAAACTGTTTTTT. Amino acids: CASSQQGTNEKLFF.

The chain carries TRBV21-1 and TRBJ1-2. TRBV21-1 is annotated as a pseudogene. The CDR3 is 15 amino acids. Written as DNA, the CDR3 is TGTGCCAGCAGCCCCTCATTGAGGCGGAACTATGGCTACACCTTC. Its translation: CASSPSLRRNYGYTF.

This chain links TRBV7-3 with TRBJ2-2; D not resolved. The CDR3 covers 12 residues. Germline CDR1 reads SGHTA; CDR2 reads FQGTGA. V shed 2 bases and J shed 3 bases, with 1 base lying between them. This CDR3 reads CASSLYTGELFF. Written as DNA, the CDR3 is TGTGCCAGCAGCTTATACACCGGGGAGCTGTTTTTT.

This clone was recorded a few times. Here the CDR3 reads CATKKREVNYEQYF. CDR3 nucleotides: TGTGCCACTAAGAAGCGGGAGGTTAACTACGAGCAGTACTTC. The chain employs TRBV28 and TRBJ2-7, with 9 bases that match TRBD2. Germline V lookup: CDR1 MDHEN, CDR2 SYDVKM. J was trimmed by 3 bases and V by 10 bases; bases with no gene match: 10. The CDR3 has 14 amino acids.

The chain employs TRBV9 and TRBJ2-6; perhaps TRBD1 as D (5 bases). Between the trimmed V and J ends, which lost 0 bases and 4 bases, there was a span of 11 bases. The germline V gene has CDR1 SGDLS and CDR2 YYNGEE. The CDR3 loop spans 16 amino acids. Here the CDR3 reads CASSVEGSWGANVLTF. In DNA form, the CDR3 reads TGTGCCAGCAGCGTAGAGGGGTCCTGGGGGGCCAACGTCCTGACTTTC.